This is a list of T cell receptor beta chains from one sample in a study of early T cells in non-severe SARS-CoV-2 infection. From the 5' RACE reads, TCRdb called clonotypes with MiXCR, one entry per CDR3 protein. The sample shows about 55,000 distinct CDR3 sequences, under 15% of them seen only once. Sequenced sample: whole blood. Receptors originate from an adult who was a healthcare worker with PCR-confirmed SARS-CoV-2 infection or an uninfected control (not recorded which). CDR3s include the opening cysteine and the closing phenylalanine or tryptophan. The D gene is left open where the match is weak. Clone sizes are given selectively: once, few, many, or a class where the clone is expanded.

clone_size | j_call | d_call | v_call | cdr3_aa | cdr3_nt
. | TRBJ2-2 | . | TRBV11-2 | CASSLGSANTGELFF | TGTGCCAGCAGCTTAGGCAGCGCGAACACCGGGGAGCTGTTTTTT
few | TRBJ2-1 | TRBD2 | TRBV7-2 | CASRIAGGPFDEQFF | TGTGCCAGCAGAATAGCGGGGGGGCCTTTCGATGAGCAGTTCTTC
few | TRBJ2-1 | . | TRBV5-6 | CASTTGKSYGEQFF | TGTGCCAGCACCACAGGGAAAAGTTATGGTGAGCAGTTCTTC
. | TRBJ2-5 | TRBD2 | TRBV20-1 | CSARDGLAGGLYQETQYF | TGCAGTGCTAGAGATGGTCTAGCGGGGGGACTGTACCAAGAGACCCAGTACTTC
few | TRBJ2-7 | . | TRBV6-2/TRBV6-3 | CASRQGEAYEQYF | TGTGCCAGCAGACAGGGAGAAGCCTACGAGCAGTACTTC
. | TRBJ1-2 | . | TRBV29-1 | CSVEFPSYGYTF | TGCAGCGTTGAGTTCCCGAGCTATGGCTACACCTTC
many | TRBJ2-7 | . | TRBV12-3/TRBV12-4 | CASSPMAASYEQYF | TGTGCCAGCTCCCCAATGGCCGCGTCCTACGAGCAGTACTTC
few | TRBJ1-1 | . | TRBV29-1 | CSVDGEGDNTEAFF | TGCAGCGTTGATGGGGAAGGAGATAACACTGAAGCTTTCTTT
. | TRBJ1-2 | . | TRBV27 | CASSRWSAQGYTF | TGTGCCAGCAGCCGCTGGTCGGCCCAGGGCTACACCTTC
many | TRBJ1-4 | . | TRBV27 | CASKRDGPWKLFF | TGTGCCAGCAAACGAGACGGGCCTTGGAAACTGTTTTTT
many | TRBJ2-7 | . | TRBV5-6 | CASSKDSAEQYF | TGTGCCAGCAGCAAGGACTCGGCGGAGCAGTACTTC
many | TRBJ1-1 | . | TRBV6-6 | CASSYSENTEAFF | TGTGCCAGCAGTTATTCGGAAAACACTGAAGCTTTCTTT
few | TRBJ2-2 | TRBD2 | TRBV6-2/TRBV6-3 | CASSYNGLALRELFF | TGTGCCAGCAGTTACAACGGACTAGCACTAAGGGAGCTGTTTTTT
many | TRBJ2-7 | TRBD2 | TRBV5-1 | CASSWRGFAGLAGLYYEQYF | TGCGCCAGCAGCTGGAGAGGGTTTGCGGGACTAGCGGGGTTGTACTACGAGCAGTACTTC
many | TRBJ2-5 | TRBD2 | TRBV11-2 | CASSFGASGSDQETQYF | TGTGCCAGCAGCTTTGGGGCTAGCGGGTCTGACCAAGAGACCCAGTACTTC
. | TRBJ1-2 | TRBD1 | TRBV6-6 | CASNLGQGRNGYTF | TGTGCCAGCAACTTAGGACAGGGGCGAAATGGCTACACCTTC
. | TRBJ2-5 | TRBD2 | TRBV25-1 | CASSEYLAGHRETQYF | TGTGCCAGCAGTGAATACCTAGCGGGACACCGAGAGACCCAGTACTTC
. | TRBJ1-5 | . | TRBV29-1 | CSVEGDNQPQHF | TGCAGCGTTGAGGGCGACAATCAGCCCCAGCATTTT
few | TRBJ1-1 | . | TRBV19 | CASSIVAGMNTEAFF | TGTGCCAGTAGTATAGTAGCAGGTATGAACACTGAAGCTTTCTTT
. | TRBJ2-5 | . | TRBV20-1 | CSARREMETQYF | TGCAGTGCCCGGCGAGAGATGGAGACCCAGTACTTC
. | TRBJ2-7 | . | TRBV19 | CASSIVTSSEQYF | TGTGCCAGTAGTATCGTGACATCCAGCGAGCAGTACTTC
. | TRBJ1-5 | . | TRBV15 | CATSRTTGPNQPQHF | TGTGCCACCAGCAGAACTACAGGGCCCAATCAGCCCCAGCATTTT
few | TRBJ1-2 | TRBD1 | TRBV2 | CAGLGPGTDPFAF | TGTGCCGGGCTAGGTCCCGGGACAGACCCGTTCGCCTTC
. | TRBJ1-6 | . | TRBV10-3 | CAISEVSNSPLHF | TGTGCCATCAGTGAGGTATCGAATTCACCCCTCCACTTT
many | TRBJ1-1 | . | TRBV14 | CASSHGGPNTEAFF | TGTGCCAGCAGCCACGGAGGACCTAACACTGAAGCTTTCTTT
. | TRBJ2-6 | . | TRBV4-3 | CASSRVGSSTGANVLTF | TGCGCCAGCAGCCGGGTAGGGTCTTCAACTGGGGCCAACGTCCTGACTTTC
many | TRBJ2-5 | . | TRBV29-1 | CSASVEGETQYF | TGCAGCGCCTCCGTGGAGGGGGAGACCCAGTACTTC
few | TRBJ2-2 | . | TRBV6-1 | CASSQSPRDWGTGELFF | TGTGCCAGCAGTCAAAGCCCCCGGGACTGGGGAACCGGGGAGCTGTTTTTT
many | TRBJ2-3 | . | TRBV6-2/TRBV6-3 | CASSYGPGPSTDTQYF | TGTGCCAGCAGTTACGGCCCGGGGCCCTCCACAGATACGCAGTATTTT
many | TRBJ2-7 | . | TRBV11-2 | CASSLDRKRAAAEQYF | TGTGCCAGCAGCTTAGATAGGAAGCGGGCAGCCGCCGAGCAGTACTTC
few | TRBJ2-5 | . | TRBV18 | CASSPRSGPPQETQYF | TGTGCCAGCTCACCACGCTCGGGACCGCCCCAAGAGACCCAGTACTTC
. | TRBJ1-5 | . | TRBV30 | CAWSVRGNQPQHF | TGTGCCTGGAGTGTACGAGGGAATCAGCCCCAGCATTTT
few | TRBJ1-1 | TRBD1 | TRBV18 | CASSPITGENTEAFF | TGTGCCAGCTCACCGATCACAGGGGAGAACACTGAAGCTTTCTTT
few | TRBJ2-1 | TRBD1 | TRBV12-3/TRBV12-4 | CASRPQGVGEQFF | TGTGCCAGCAGGCCCCAGGGGGTCGGCGAGCAGTTCTTC
many | TRBJ1-1 | . | TRBV2 | CASSENRERDTEAFF | TGTGCCAGCAGTGAAAACAGGGAGAGGGACACTGAAGCTTTCTTT
few | TRBJ2-1 | . | TRBV11-2 | CASSYKREGQFF | TGTGCCAGCAGCTATAAGCGCGAAGGACAGTTCTTC
many | TRBJ1-3 | . | TRBV20-1 | CSARARGILHQPENTIYF | TGCAGTGCTAGAGCGAGGGGAATACTCCATCAACCTGAAAACACCATATATTTT
few | TRBJ1-1 | . | TRBV5-5 | CASSPSPGGATEAFF | TGTGCCAGCAGCCCGTCCCCCGGTGGGGCGACTGAAGCTTTCTTT
many | TRBJ1-1 | . | TRBV20-1 | CSATPRGLDTEAFF | TGCAGTGCGACCCCGAGGGGGTTGGACACTGAAGCTTTCTTT
. | TRBJ1-4 | TRBD1 | TRBV9 | CASSVTGGDGGKLFF | TGTGCCAGCAGCGTGACAGGGGGCGACGGCGGAAAACTGTTTTTT
. | TRBJ2-1 | . | TRBV7-9 | CASSLVGDLYNEQFF | TGTGCCAGCAGCTTAGTCGGGGACCTCTACAATGAGCAGTTCTTC
few | TRBJ2-5 | TRBD1 | TRBV20-1 | CSAGGQGSDGTQYF | TGCAGTGCTGGGGGACAGGGGTCGGACGGGACCCAGTACTTC
few | TRBJ2-7 | . | TRBV29-1 | CSVHLPSYEQYF | TGCAGCGTTCACTTACCTTCCTACGAGCAGTACTTC
. | TRBJ1-1 | . | TRBV5-4 | CASSYWGLNTEAFF | TGTGCCAGCAGCTATTGGGGGTTGAACACTGAAGCTTTCTTT
few | TRBJ2-5 | TRBD2 | TRBV7-9 | CASSPGLAGGETQYF | TGTGCCAGCAGCCCGGGACTAGCGGGCGGAGAGACCCAGTACTTC
few | TRBJ1-6 | . | TRBV6-5 | CASSTTGNYNSPLHF | TGTGCCAGCAGCACTACAGGGAACTATAATTCACCCCTCCACTTT
many | TRBJ1-4 | . | TRBV6-5 | CASSSGIQLTNEKLFF | TGTGCCAGCAGCTCGGGTATCCAGCTTACCAATGAAAAACTGTTTTTT
. | TRBJ2-7 | . | TRBV7-9 | CASSLIGVSYEQYF | TGTGCCAGCAGTTTAATCGGGGTCTCCTACGAGCAGTACTTC
many | TRBJ2-1 | TRBD2 | TRBV7-3 | CASSPQTGTSAHNEQFF | TGTGCCAGCAGCCCGCAGACCGGGACTAGCGCCCACAATGAGCAGTTCTTC
many | TRBJ2-2 | . | TRBV7-9 | CASSLGHINTGELFF | TGTGCCAGCAGCCTGGGACACATAAACACCGGGGAGCTGTTTTTT
few | TRBJ2-1 | TRBD2 | TRBV12-3/TRBV12-4 | CASSFSGGGEQFF | TGTGCCAGCAGTTTTAGCGGGGGGGGTGAGCAGTTCTTC
many | TRBJ1-1 | . | TRBV7-9 | CASSLLGGKGNTEAFF | TGTGCCAGCAGCTTATTGGGAGGAAAGGGGAACACTGAAGCTTTCTTT
few | TRBJ1-6 | . | TRBV2 | CASSVESGSYNSPLHF | TGTGCCAGCAGTGTCGAGAGCGGTTCCTATAATTCACCCCTCCACTTT
. | TRBJ1-2 | . | TRBV12-3/TRBV12-4 | CASRPGTATGYTF | TGTGCCAGCAGGCCCGGGACCGCTACAGGCTACACCTTC
. | TRBJ1-1 | . | TRBV30 | CAWSQGRSNTEAFF | TGTGCCTGGAGTCAGGGAAGGTCTAACACTGAAGCTTTCTTT